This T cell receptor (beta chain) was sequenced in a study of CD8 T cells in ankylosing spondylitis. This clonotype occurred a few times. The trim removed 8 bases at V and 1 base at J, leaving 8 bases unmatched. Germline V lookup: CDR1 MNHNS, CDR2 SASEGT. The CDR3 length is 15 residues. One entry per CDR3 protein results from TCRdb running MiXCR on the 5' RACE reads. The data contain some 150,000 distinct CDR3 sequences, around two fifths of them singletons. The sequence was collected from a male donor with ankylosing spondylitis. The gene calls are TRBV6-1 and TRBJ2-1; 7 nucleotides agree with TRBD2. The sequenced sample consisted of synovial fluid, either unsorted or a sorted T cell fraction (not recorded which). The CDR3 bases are TGTGCCAGCTGCGCTAGCGGAGTTTCCTACAATGAGCAGTTCTTC. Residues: CASCASGVSYNEQFF.